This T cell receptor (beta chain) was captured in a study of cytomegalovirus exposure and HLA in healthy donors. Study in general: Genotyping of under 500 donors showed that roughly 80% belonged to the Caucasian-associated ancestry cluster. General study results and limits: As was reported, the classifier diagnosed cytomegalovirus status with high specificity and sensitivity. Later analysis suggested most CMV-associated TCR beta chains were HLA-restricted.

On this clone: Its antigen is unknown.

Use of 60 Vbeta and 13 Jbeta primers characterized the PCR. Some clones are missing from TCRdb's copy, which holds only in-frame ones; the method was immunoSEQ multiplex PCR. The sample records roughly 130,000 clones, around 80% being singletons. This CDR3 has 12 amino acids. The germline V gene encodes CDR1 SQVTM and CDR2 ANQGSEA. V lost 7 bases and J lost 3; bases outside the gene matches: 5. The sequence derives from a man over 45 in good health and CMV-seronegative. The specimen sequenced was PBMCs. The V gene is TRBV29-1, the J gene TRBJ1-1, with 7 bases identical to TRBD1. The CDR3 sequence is CSADREDTEAFF. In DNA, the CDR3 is TGCAGCGCTGACAGGGAGGACACTGAAGCTTTCTTT.